The next 14 T cell receptor beta chains were all read from a single sample in a study of shared clonotypes between healthy human individuals. Assay: immunoSEQ multiplex PCR; the TCRdb copy retains only in-frame clones and omits some. Of about 2.3 million clones listed, roughly 93% are singletons. Sequenced sample: naive CD4+ T cells from PBMCs. Subset meaning: CD45RA+ positively selected. The origin of the receptors is a young man in good health. Some clones in this sample may be carry-over from other donors' samples.

This rearrangement joins TRBV28 to TRBJ2-7; 10 bases fit TRBD1. The V segment lost 6 bases and the J segment 2 bases; nucleotides outside the gene matches: 7. In germline, CDR1 is MDHEN, CDR2 SYDVKM. There are 15 residues in the CDR3. The CDR3 DNA follows: TGTGCCAGCAGCCCCGACAGGGGGCCCCCCTACGAGCAGTACTTC. Translation: CASSPDRGPPYEQYF.

The chain recombines TRBV19 with TRBJ2-3, with 7 nucleotides matching TRBD2. The germline V gene has CDR1 LNHDA and CDR2 SQIVND (reference sequence). The CDR3 length is 16 residues. The V segment lost 8 bases and the J segment 0 bases; nucleotides outside the gene matches: 11. CDR3 residues: CASPRDYRRSTDTQYF. In DNA, the CDR3 is TGTGCCAGTCCCCGGGACTATCGTAGGAGCACAGATACGCAGTATTTT.

The chain links TRBV14 to TRBJ1-2; a weak D match, TRBD1 (5 bases). The CDR3 has 15 amino acids. CDR1 and CDR2 (germline): SGHDN, FVKESK. The V end was cut by 1 base, the J end by 5 bases, with 14 bases between. The CDR3 protein is CASSQGRGVIYGYTF. CDR3 DNA: TGTGCCAGCAGCCAAGGGAGGGGCGTGATATATGGCTACACCTTC.

This clone has a handful of counts. Other nucleotide sequences in the sample specify the same CDR3. The chain links TRBV9 to TRBJ1-1; D is uncertain. Germline loops: CDR1 SGDLS, CDR2 YYNGEE. V lost 0 bases and J 1 base, leaving 7 bases between the germline ends. The CDR3 loop spans 14 amino acids. CDR3 DNA: TGTGCCAGCAGCGTAGTCAGCGGGAACACTGAAGCTTTCTTT. Its translation is CASSVVSGNTEAFF.

The CDR3 DNA sequence: TGTGCTAGTGGTTTGGTACAAGGGCAGGGGGCGCATGGCTACACCTTC. Translation: CASGLVQGQGAHGYTF. The chain employs TRBV12-5 and TRBJ1-2; TRBD1 matches at 8 bases. With V trimmed by 0 bases and J by 6 bases, 9 bases remained unmatched. The CDR3 runs 16 residues. Germline CDR1 reads LGHNT; CDR2 reads FRNRAP.

V gene TRBV30 combines with J gene TRBJ2-7; 8 bases agree with TRBD1. The CDR3 loop spans 17 amino acids. CDR1 and CDR2 (germline): GTSNPN, SVGIG (reference sequence). The ends lost 0 bases at V and 6 bases at J; junction bases unmatched: 16. The CDR3 DNA reads TGTGCCTGGAGTGTCGGAGACAGGGGTTACCCAGGGGGCGAGCAGTACTTC. It codes for CAWSVGDRGYPGGEQYF.

The chain is built from TRBV6-1 and TRBJ1-2; D ambiguous. The CDR3 covers 13 residues. CDR1 and CDR2 from the germline V gene are MNHNS and SASEGT. The V end was cut by 5 bases, the J end by 4 bases, with 11 bases between. CDR3 sequence: CASSRTDVYGYTF. The CDR3 bases are TGTGCCAGCAGTAGGACTGATGTCTATGGCTACACCTTC.

Here the CDR3 DNA reads TGTGCCTGGAGTCTGGGCAGGGCCTACGAGCAGTACTTC. Translated: CAWSLGRAYEQYF. The rearrangement uses TRBV30 and TRBJ2-5; a weak D match, TRBD1 (5 bases). Near its end, the DNA agrees better with TRBJ2-7, so the J call may be wrong. This CDR3 spans 13 amino acids. Germline-derived CDR1 and CDR2 are GTSNPN and SVGIG (reference sequence).

The rearrangement links TRBV19 to TRBJ2-2; TRBD1 aligns across 8 bases. The CDR3 is 14 amino acids. CDR1 is LNHDA and CDR2 is SQIVND in the germline V gene (reference sequence). The V segment lost 8 bases and the J segment 4 bases; nucleotides outside the gene matches: 6. The CDR3 sequence is CASLDRDVTGELFF. As DNA, the CDR3 is TGTGCCAGTCTGGACAGGGATGTCACCGGGGAGCTGTTTTTT.

The chain carries TRBV7-2 and TRBJ2-3; unclear D gene. Germline loops: CDR1 SGHTA, CDR2 FQGNSA. The V end was cut by 3 bases, the J end by 6 bases, with 25 bases between. CDR3 length: 18 amino acids. The DNA for the CDR3 is TGTGCCAGCAGCTTCCCCGCGCCACGGCCTGGGGTAATGGATACGCAGTATTTT. Translation gives CASSFPAPRPGVMDTQYF.

This chain uses TRBV21-1 with TRBJ2-3; the tabulated D call, TRBD1, remains unverified against the DNA. TRBV21-1 corresponds to a pseudogene. CDR3 length: 16 amino acids. CDR3 coding DNA: TGTGCCAGCAGCTCCCCGTCGGGACAGTTCACAGATACGCAGTATTTT. It is translated as CASSSPSGQFTDTQYF.

This clone was picked up one time. The V gene is TRBV7-9, the J gene TRBJ1-1; D uncertain. This CDR3 comprises 15 residues. Trimming shortened V by 5 bases and J by 5 bases, and 18 bases separated the two germline ends. CDR1 and CDR2 (germline): SEHNR, FQNEAQ (reference sequence). CDR3 in amino acids: CASSAEALRGTEAFF. The CDR3 nucleotides are TGTGCCAGCAGCGCAGAGGCTCTCCGTGGGACTGAAGCTTTCTTT.

This sequence joins TRBV6-1 and TRBJ2-7; D is ambiguous. This CDR3 contains 14 residues. V was pared by 8 bases and J by 0 bases, with 14 bases between. Germline V gene data show CDR1 as MNHNS and CDR2 as SASEGT. CDR3 protein: CASGRIASSYEQYF. CDR3 sequence (DNA): TGTGCCAGCGGAAGAATTGCGAGCTCCTACGAGCAGTACTTC.

This clone was seen only once. The chain recombines TRBV29-1 with TRBJ2-1; TRBD2 matches at 12 bases. After removal of 5 bases from V and 14 bases from J, the junction contained 10 bases not matched to a gene. The germline gives CDR1 SQVTM, CDR2 ANQGSEA. The CDR3 covers 13 residues. Here the CDR3 DNA reads TGCAGCGTTCGTTTAAGGACTAGCGGGAAAAAGTTCTTC. This translates into CSVRLRTSGKKFF.